Below, one T cell receptor beta chain is given with its context. This sample stems from a study of OX40 agonist ivuxolimab in advanced cancers. For the study at large: Across the patients, intravenous ivuxolimab was delivered every 2 weeks at 0.01 to 10 mg/kg.

The germline V gene has CDR1 LNHDA and CDR2 SQIVND (reference sequence). The CDR3 is 12 amino acids. The V end was cut by 7 bases, the J end by 7 bases, with 11 bases between. Only in-frame clones appear in the TCRdb table, and some are missing; sequencing was by immunoSEQ multiplex PCR. The table has around 50,000 clones, roughly 84% seen once. The source was CD4+ or CD8+ T cells sorted from blood, collected in a trial of the OX40 agonist ivuxolimab. This chain links TRBV19 with TRBJ2-1; D is ambiguous. This sequence was found in an adult with an advanced solid tumor such as melanoma, head and neck, liver or kidney cancer. The CDR3 coding sequence is TGTGCCAGTATTTCCAGTTGGAATGAGCAGTTCTTC. Translated: CASISSWNEQFF.